The rows below give T cell receptor beta chains drawn from one sample of a study of blood T cells in healthy people across ages. MiXCR was run by TCRdb on the 5' RACE reads, yielding one entry per CDR3 protein. This repertoire shows fewer than 1.5 million distinct CDR3 sequences, approximately 42% found once; its top ten account for 7% to 9.5%. Material: blood. These receptors originate from a woman aged 18 to 35 in good health. Each CDR3 is given with its conserved first and last residue. D genes are given only for firm matches. Clone size is given for some rows only: seen once, a few or many times, or a class if the clone is expanded.

cdr3_nt cdr3_aa v_call d_call clone_size j_call
TGTGCCAGCAGCTTTGCGGGGACTAGAGCCCCTGAGCAGTTCTTC CASSFAGTRAPEQFF TRBV5-6 TRBD2 few TRBJ2-1
TGTGCCAGCCAAGCAGGAGGACTGCTCTCTGGAAACACCATATATTTT CASQAGGLLSGNTIYF TRBV19 NA NA TRBJ1-3
TGTGCCAGCAGTTACGCCCAGGTTCAGCCCCAGCATTTT CASSYAQVQPQHF TRBV6-2/TRBV6-3 NA few TRBJ1-5
TGCAGTGTCGGGGCCCTCGGGGAAAAACTGTTTTTT CSVGALGEKLFF TRBV20-1 NA NA TRBJ1-4
TGCAGTGCTAATCCTCTAGCGCGATACAATGAGCAGTTCTTC CSANPLARYNEQFF TRBV20-1 NA NA TRBJ2-1
TGTGCCAGCAGTTACGTTAGCCCGGGGACCCAGTACTTC CASSYVSPGTQYF TRBV6-6 NA NA TRBJ2-5
TGTGCCAGCAGTTACCACGAGTGGGCGGGAGGGGACAATGAGCAGTTCTTC CASSYHEWAGGDNEQFF TRBV6-5 TRBD2 few TRBJ2-1
TGTGCTAGCAGCTTAGACCCACCGACAGGGGTGATGCAGACCCAGTACTTC CASSLDPPTGVMQTQYF TRBV7-7 TRBD1 few TRBJ2-5
TGTGCCATCAGTGAACAGGAAGAGACCCAGTACTTC CAISEQEETQYF TRBV10-3 NA many TRBJ2-5
TGTGTCAGCAGCTTAGCGGAAAACACTGAAGCTTTCTTT CVSSLAENTEAFF TRBV7-9 NA once TRBJ1-1
TGTGCCATCAGTGAAAGGGACACGCAATACAATGAGCAGTTCTTC CAISERDTQYNEQFF TRBV10-3 NA NA TRBJ2-1
TGTGCCTCCCAGGGAGGGAACTATGGCTACACCTTC CASQGGNYGYTF TRBV6-1 NA NA TRBJ1-2
TGCGCCAGCAGCTTGGCCGCCTTTTCTAACGAGCAGTACTTC CASSLAAFSNEQYF TRBV5-1 NA NA TRBJ2-7
TGTGCCAGCTCACCGGACAGGATTAATCAGCCCCAGTATTTT CASSPDRINQPQYF TRBV18 TRBD1 NA TRBJ2-3
TGCGCCAGAGAGGGAGGGGAACGGGGGGTAGAAGATACGCAGTATTTT CAREGGERGVEDTQYF TRBV5-1 TRBD2 NA TRBJ2-3
TGTGCCAGCTCACCAGGTTCACCCCTCCACTTT CASSPGSPLHF TRBV18 NA NA TRBJ1-6